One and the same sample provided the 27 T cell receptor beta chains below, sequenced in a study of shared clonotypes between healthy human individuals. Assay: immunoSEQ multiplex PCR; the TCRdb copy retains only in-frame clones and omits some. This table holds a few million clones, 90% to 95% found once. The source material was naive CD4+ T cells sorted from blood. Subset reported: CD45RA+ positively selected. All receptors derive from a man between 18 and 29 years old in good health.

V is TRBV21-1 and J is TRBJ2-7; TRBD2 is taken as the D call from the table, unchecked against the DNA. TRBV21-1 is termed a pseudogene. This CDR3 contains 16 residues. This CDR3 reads CASSKPQGLAHYEQYF. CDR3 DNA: TGTGCCAGCAGCAAACCCCAGGGACTAGCCCACTACGAGCAGTACTTC.

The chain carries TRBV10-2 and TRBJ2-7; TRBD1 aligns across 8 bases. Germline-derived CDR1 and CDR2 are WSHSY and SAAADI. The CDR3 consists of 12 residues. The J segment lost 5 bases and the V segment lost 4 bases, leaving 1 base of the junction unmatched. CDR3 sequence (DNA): TGCGCCAGCAGTGGGACAGGGAACGAGCAGTACTTC. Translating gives CASSGTGNEQYF.

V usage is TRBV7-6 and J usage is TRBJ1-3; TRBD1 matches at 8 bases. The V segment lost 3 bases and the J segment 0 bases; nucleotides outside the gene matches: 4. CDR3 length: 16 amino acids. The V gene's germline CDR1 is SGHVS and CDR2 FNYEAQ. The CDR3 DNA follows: TGTGCCAGCAGCTTGGGACAGGAACTCTCTGGAAACACCATATATTTT. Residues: CASSLGQELSGNTIYF.

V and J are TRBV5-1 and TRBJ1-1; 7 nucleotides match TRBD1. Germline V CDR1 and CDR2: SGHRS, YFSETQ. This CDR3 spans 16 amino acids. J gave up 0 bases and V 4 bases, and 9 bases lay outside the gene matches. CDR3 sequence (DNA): TGCGCCAGCAGCCTACGGACAGGTCCTATGAACACTGAAGCTTTCTTT. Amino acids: CASSLRTGPMNTEAFF.

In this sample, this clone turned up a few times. The CDR3 loop reads CASKPAFGETQYF. CDR3 DNA: TGTGCCAGCAAGCCGGCATTCGGGGAGACCCAGTACTTC. The chain is built from TRBV2 and TRBJ2-5; no definite D call. Germline V gives CDR1 SNHLY, CDR2 FYNNEI. The CDR3 spans 13 residues. V was shortened by 7 bases and J by 5 bases, with 14 bases between the two germline ends.

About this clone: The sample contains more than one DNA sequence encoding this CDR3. The CDR3 nucleotides read TGTGCCAGCAGTGAGGCTGGAAACACCATATATTTT. Translating gives CASSEAGNTIYF. The chain joins TRBV2 to TRBJ1-3; D is unresolved. The germline gives CDR1 SNHLY, CDR2 FYNNEI. This CDR3 region has 12 residues. V was shortened by 3 bases and J by 2 bases, with 2 bases between the two germline ends. Drawing the rest from reference TRBV2 and TRBJ1-3, the complete variable domain is EPEVTQTPSHQVTQMGQEVILRCVPISNHLYFYWYRQILGQKVEFLVSFYNNEISEKSEIFDDQFSVERPDGSNFTLKIRSTKLEDSAMYFCASSEAGNTIYFGEGSWLTVV.

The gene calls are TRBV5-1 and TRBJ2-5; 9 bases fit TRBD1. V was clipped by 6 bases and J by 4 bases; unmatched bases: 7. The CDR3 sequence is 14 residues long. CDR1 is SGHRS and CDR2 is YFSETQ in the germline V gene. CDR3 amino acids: CASTATGGGETQYF. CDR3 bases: TGCGCCAGCACCGCGACAGGGGGAGGAGAGACCCAGTACTTC.

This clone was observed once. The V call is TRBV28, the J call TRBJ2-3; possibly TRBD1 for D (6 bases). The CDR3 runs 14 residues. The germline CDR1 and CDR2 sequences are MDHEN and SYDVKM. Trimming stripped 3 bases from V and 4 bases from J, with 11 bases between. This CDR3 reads CASSLTNRADTQYF. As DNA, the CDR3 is TGTGCCAGCAGTTTGACGAACAGGGCAGATACGCAGTATTTT.

DNA for the CDR3: TGTGCCAGCAGCAAGGACAGGGAAAGCAATCAGCCCCAGCATTTT. Encoded protein: CASSKDRESNQPQHF. The chain joins TRBV2 to TRBJ1-5; TRBD1 aligns across 8 bases. Germline assignment: CDR1 SNHLY and CDR2 FYNNEI. After removal of 6 bases from V and 1 base from J, the junction contained 5 bases not matched to a gene. CDR3 length equals 15 residues.

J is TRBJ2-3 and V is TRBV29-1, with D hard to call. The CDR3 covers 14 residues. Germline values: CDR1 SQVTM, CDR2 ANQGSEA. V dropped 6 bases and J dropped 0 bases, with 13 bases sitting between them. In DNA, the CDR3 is TGCAGCGTGGGCCTCGGTTCTAGCACAGATACGCAGTATTTT. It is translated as CSVGLGSSTDTQYF.

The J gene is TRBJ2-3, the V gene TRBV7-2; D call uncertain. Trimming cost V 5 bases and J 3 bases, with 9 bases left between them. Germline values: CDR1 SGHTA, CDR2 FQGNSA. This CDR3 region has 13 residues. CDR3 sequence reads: CASSPMGTDTQYF. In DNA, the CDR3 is TGTGCCAGCAGCCCAATGGGGACAGATACGCAGTATTTT.

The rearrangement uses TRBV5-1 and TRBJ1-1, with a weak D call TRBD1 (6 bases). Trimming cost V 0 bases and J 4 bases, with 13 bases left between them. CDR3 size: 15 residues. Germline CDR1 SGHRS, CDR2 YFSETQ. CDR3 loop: CASSLDRAVGTEAFF. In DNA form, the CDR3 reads TGCGCCAGCAGCTTGGACAGGGCTGTCGGCACTGAAGCTTTCTTT. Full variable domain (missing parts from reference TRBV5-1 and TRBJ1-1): KAGVTQTPRYLIKTRGQQVTLSCSPISGHRSVSWYQQTPGQGLQFLFEYFSETQRNKGNFPGRFSGRQFSNSRSEMNVSTLELGDSALYLCASSLDRAVGTEAFFGQGTRLTVV.

The CDR3 DNA follows: TGTGCCAGCAGTTTATCGGCAGGGGGTAAAGGCTACACCTTC. The encoded protein is CASSLSAGGKGYTF. J is TRBJ1-2 and V is TRBV28; 7 bases fit TRBD1. Germline loops: CDR1 MDHEN, CDR2 SYDVKM. With 1 base clipped from V and 8 bases from J, the junction kept 7 bases outside the gene matches. The CDR3 has 14 residues.

CDR3 sequence reads: CASSSELASGGTDTQYF. The DNA of the CDR3 is TGTGCCAGCAGTTCCGAACTAGCGTCCGGAGGGACAGATACGCAGTATTTT. The chain employs TRBV28 and TRBJ2-3; 7 bases fit TRBD2. The junction had 13 bases not matched to a gene; V was cut back by 4 bases and J by 3 bases. The CDR3 consists of 17 residues. Germline CDR1 is MDHEN and CDR2 is SYDVKM.

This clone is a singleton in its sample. The CDR3 DNA follows: TGTGCCAGCAGCCCAGACCTGAGTCTCTCTGGAAACACCATATATTTT. Translating gives CASSPDLSLSGNTIYF. The gene calls are TRBV9 and TRBJ1-3; no reliable D call. V was cut by 4 bases and J by 0 bases, with 14 bases left in between. There are 16 residues in the CDR3. Germline V gene lookup returns CDR1 SGDLS and CDR2 YYNGEE.

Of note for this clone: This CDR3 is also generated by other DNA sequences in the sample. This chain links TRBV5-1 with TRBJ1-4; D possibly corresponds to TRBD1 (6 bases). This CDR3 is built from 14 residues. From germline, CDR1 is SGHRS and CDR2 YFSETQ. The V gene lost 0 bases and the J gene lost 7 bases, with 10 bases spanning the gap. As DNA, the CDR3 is TGCGCCAGCAGCTTGGACAGGGAAGGTGAAAAACTGTTTTTT. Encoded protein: CASSLDREGEKLFF.

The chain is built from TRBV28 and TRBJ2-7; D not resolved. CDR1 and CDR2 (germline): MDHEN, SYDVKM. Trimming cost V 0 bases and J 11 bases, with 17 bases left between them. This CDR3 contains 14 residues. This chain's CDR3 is CASSLWSRGDQEYF. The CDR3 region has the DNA TGTGCCAGCAGTTTATGGTCTCGAGGAGACCAGGAGTACTTC. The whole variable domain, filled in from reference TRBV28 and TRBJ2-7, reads DVKVTQSSRYLVKRTGEKVFLECVQDMDHENMFWYRQDPGLGLRLIYFSYDVKMKEKGDIPEGYSVSREKKERFSLILESASTNQTSMYLCASSLWSRGDQEYFGPGTRLTVT.

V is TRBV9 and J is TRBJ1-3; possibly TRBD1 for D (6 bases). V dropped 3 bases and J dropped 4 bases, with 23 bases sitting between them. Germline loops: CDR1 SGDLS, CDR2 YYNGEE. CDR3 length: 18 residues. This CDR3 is CASSALRGGSKGGNTIYF. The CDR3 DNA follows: TGTGCCAGCAGCGCCCTGCGAGGGGGGTCTAAGGGCGGAAACACCATATATTTT.

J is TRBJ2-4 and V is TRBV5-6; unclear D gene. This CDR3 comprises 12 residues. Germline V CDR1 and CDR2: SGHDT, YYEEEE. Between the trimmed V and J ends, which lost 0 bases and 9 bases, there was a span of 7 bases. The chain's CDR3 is CASSLDKGIQYF. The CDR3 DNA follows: TGTGCCAGCAGCTTGGATAAGGGCATTCAGTACTTC.

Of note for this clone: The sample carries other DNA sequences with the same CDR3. In DNA form, the CDR3 reads TGTGCCTGGAGTGTACGTCAGGGGGCCTACAATGAGCAGTTCTTC. This gives the protein CAWSVRQGAYNEQFF. This chain joins TRBV30 and TRBJ2-1; TRBD1 agrees at 7 bases. This CDR3 is built from 15 residues. Germline V lookup: CDR1 GTSNPN, CDR2 SVGIG (reference sequence). V trimming: 0 bases; J trimming: 2 bases; junction bases outside the gene matches: 4.

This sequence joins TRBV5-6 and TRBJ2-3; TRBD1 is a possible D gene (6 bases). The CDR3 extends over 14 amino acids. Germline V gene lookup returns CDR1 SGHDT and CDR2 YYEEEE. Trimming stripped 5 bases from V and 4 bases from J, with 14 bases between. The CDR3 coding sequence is TGTGCCAGCAGGCCTGACAGGAGCGCAGATACGCAGTATTTT. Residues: CASRPDRSADTQYF.

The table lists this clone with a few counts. The CDR3 bases are TGTGCCAGCAGCGTAGGGACACAGAACACTGAAGCTTTCTTT. Translated, it gives CASSVGTQNTEAFF. The V and J genes are TRBV9 and TRBJ1-1; D possibly corresponds to TRBD1 (5 bases). V was pared by 0 bases and J by 1 base, with 7 bases between. CDR3 length equals 14 residues. The V gene's germline CDR1 is SGDLS and CDR2 YYNGEE.

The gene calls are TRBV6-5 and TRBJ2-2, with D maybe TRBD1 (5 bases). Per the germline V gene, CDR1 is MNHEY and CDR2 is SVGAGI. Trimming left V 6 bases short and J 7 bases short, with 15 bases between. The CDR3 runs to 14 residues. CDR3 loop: CASRPSGFSGELFF. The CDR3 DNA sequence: TGTGCCAGCAGACCTTCAGGGTTTAGCGGGGAGCTGTTTTTT.

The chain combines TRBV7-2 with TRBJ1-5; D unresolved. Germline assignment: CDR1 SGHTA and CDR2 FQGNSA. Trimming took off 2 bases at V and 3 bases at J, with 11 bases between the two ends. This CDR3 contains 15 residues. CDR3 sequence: CASSLRAQLNQPQHF. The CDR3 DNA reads TGTGCCAGCAGCTTACGGGCGCAACTCAATCAGCCCCAGCATTTT.

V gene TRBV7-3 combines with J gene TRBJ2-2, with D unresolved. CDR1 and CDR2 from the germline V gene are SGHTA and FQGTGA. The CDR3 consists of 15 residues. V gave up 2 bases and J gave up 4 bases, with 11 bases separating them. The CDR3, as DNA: TGTGCCAGCAGCTTAGAGTTGCGCAGCACCGGGGAGCTGTTTTTT. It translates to CASSLELRSTGELFF.

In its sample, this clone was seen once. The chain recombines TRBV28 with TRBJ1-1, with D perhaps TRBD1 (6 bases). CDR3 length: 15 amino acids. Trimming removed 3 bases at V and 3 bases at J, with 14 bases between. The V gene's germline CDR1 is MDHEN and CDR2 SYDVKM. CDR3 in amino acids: CASSFTSRGYTEAFF. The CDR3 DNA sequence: TGTGCCAGCAGTTTTACGAGCAGGGGCTACACTGAAGCTTTCTTT.

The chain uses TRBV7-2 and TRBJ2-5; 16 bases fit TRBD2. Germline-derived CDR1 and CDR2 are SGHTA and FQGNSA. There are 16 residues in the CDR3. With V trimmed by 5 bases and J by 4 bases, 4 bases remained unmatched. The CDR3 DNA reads TGTGCCAGCAGCCAGGGACTAGCGGGAGGGCGAGAGACCCAGTACTTC. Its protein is CASSQGLAGGRETQYF.